This entry lists 30 T cell receptor beta chains sequenced from one sample in a study of blood T cell repertoires in COVID-19. Profiling relied on immunoSEQ multiplex PCR, and the TCRdb table lists in-frame clones only, not all of them. The sample lists about 130,000 clones, approximately 83% occurring once. Specimen: peripheral blood. These receptors were collected from a woman older than 75 with acute or convalescent COVID-19.

The chain links TRBV7-2 to TRBJ1-6; D is perhaps TRBD1 (6 bases). The germline V and J ends were trimmed by 5 bases and 10 bases, with 21 bases remaining between them. CDR1 and CDR2 from the germline V gene are SGHTA and FQGNSA. This CDR3 region has 16 residues. The chain's CDR3 is CASSPLNDRRWSPLHF. Written as DNA, the CDR3 is TGTGCCAGCAGCCCCCTGAACGACAGGCGTTGGTCACCCCTCCACTTT.

The chain is built from TRBV7-9 and TRBJ1-5, with D perhaps matching TRBD1 (6 bases). Looked up from germline, CDR1 is SEHNR and CDR2 is FQNEAQ (reference sequence). Trimming left V 1 base short and J 7 bases short, with 17 bases between. This CDR3 contains 16 residues. Here the CDR3 reads CASSLGGQGIGQPQHF. Written as DNA, the CDR3 is TGTGCCAGCAGCTTAGGGGGTCAGGGGATTGGGCAGCCCCAGCATTTT.

V gene TRBV5-1 combines with J gene TRBJ2-7; possible D gene TRBD1, 5 bases. Germline loops: CDR1 SGHRS, CDR2 YFSETQ. Trimming removed 4 bases from V and 5 bases from J, with 19 bases in between. The CDR3 extends over 15 amino acids. The CDR3 DNA follows: TGCGCCAGCAGCATAAACGTCGCTGGGGCCGACGAGCAGTACTTC. Translated, it gives CASSINVAGADEQYF. The variable domain in full, with the rest retrieved from reference TRBV5-1 and TRBJ2-7, is KAGVTQTPRYLIKTRGQQVTLSCSPISGHRSVSWYQQTPGQGLQFLFEYFSETQRNKGNFPGRFSGRQFSNSRSEMNVSTLELGDSALYLCASSINVAGADEQYFGPGTRLTVT.

The chain carries TRBV10-3 and TRBJ1-2; 9 bases are a match to TRBD1. The trim removed 5 bases at V and 5 bases at J, leaving 9 bases unmatched. The CDR3 sequence is 15 residues long. Germline lookup yields CDR1 ENHRY and CDR2 SYGVKD. The DNA of the CDR3 is TGTGCCATCAGTCACTCCCCGGGACAGGGATATGGCTACACCTTC. It translates to CAISHSPGQGYGYTF.

The V call is TRBV7-9, the J call TRBJ1-2, with 9 bases that match TRBD1. There are 13 residues in the CDR3. The junction had 6 bases not matched to a gene; V was cut back by 7 bases and J by 6 bases. The V gene's germline CDR1 is SEHNR and CDR2 FQNEAQ (reference sequence). DNA for the CDR3: TGTGCCAGCACTTTCGGACAGGGGAATGGCTACACCTTC. Translating gives CASTFGQGNGYTF.

V usage is TRBV15 and J usage is TRBJ2-7; 9 nucleotides align to TRBD1. Germline V gene data show CDR1 as LNHNV and CDR2 as YYDKDF (reference sequence). The CDR3 contains 14 residues. The V and J ends lost 3 bases and 5 bases, in that order; junction bases with no gene match: 5. CDR3 region: CATSSRTGVHEQYF. In DNA form, the CDR3 reads TGTGCCACCAGCAGCAGGACAGGGGTCCACGAGCAGTACTTC.

The gene calls are TRBV6-6 and TRBJ2-3; 8 bases align to TRBD2. The CDR3 has 16 residues. Unmatched junction bases numbered 12, after V lost 2 bases and J lost 8 bases. Germline assignment: CDR1 MNHNY and CDR2 SVGAGI (reference sequence). CDR3 nucleotide sequence: TGTGCCAGCAGTTACCGCATGGGGCGGGGGGTTCCTACGCAGTATTTT. Amino acids: CASSYRMGRGVPTQYF.

The chain uses TRBV19 and TRBJ1-3; no clear D gene. V was shortened by 5 bases and J by 0 bases, with 11 bases between the two germline ends. The germline CDR1 and CDR2 sequences are LNHDA and SQIVND (reference sequence). The CDR3 length is 15 residues. The CDR3 is CASSLYEDSGNTIYF. The CDR3 DNA follows: TGTGCCAGTAGTCTCTACGAAGACTCTGGAAACACCATATATTTT.

The genes are TRBV19 and TRBJ2-1; TRBD2 matches 8 bases. Germline V gene lookup returns CDR1 LNHDA and CDR2 SQIVND (reference sequence). The CDR3 has 18 residues. The J segment lost 6 bases and the V segment lost 2 bases, leaving 15 bases of the junction unmatched. The DNA of the CDR3 is TGTGCCAGTAGTATAACAGGGAGGAGCGGGGGCCGCCCCAATGAGCAGTTCTTC. The encoded protein is CASSITGRSGGRPNEQFF. Supplemented by reference TRBV19 and TRBJ2-1, the full variable domain reads DGGITQSPKYLFRKEGQNVTLSCEQNLNHDAMYWYRQDPGQGLRLIYYSQIVNDFQKGDIAEGYSVSREKKESFPLTVTSAQKNPTAFYLCASSITGRSGGRPNEQFFGPGTRLTVL.

This sequence joins TRBV27 and TRBJ1-1; weak D call: TRBD1 (6 bases). Germline CDR1 and CDR2: MNHEY and SMNVEV (reference sequence). The germline V and J ends were trimmed by 5 bases and 0 bases, with 16 bases remaining between them. This CDR3 has 16 amino acids. CDR3 coding DNA: TGTGCCAGCAGTGGGGGCCCCACGTCAATGAACACTGAAGCTTTCTTT. Its protein product is CASSGGPTSMNTEAFF.

The gene calls are TRBV18 and TRBJ1-1; TRBD1 aligns across 7 bases. The V gene's germline CDR1 is KGHSH and CDR2 LQKENI. Trimming cost V 6 bases and J 3 bases; bases outside gene matches: 4. The length of the CDR3 is 13 residues. DNA for the CDR3: TGTGCCAGCTCTCGACAGGGAGACACTGAAGCTTTCTTT. Translation gives CASSRQGDTEAFF.

This clone was observed a single time. The CDR3 reads CASSAVGADNEQFF. DNA of the CDR3: TGCGCCAGCAGCGCTGTGGGGGCCGACAATGAGCAGTTCTTC. The V call is TRBV5-1, the J call TRBJ2-1, with a possible D match to TRBD1 (6 bases). CDR3 length equals 14 residues. Germline lookup yields CDR1 SGHRS and CDR2 YFSETQ. V gave up 4 bases and J gave up 5 bases, with 13 bases separating them.

The chain is built from TRBV6-5 and TRBJ1-1; TRBD1 matches 10 bases. Germline loops: CDR1 MNHEY, CDR2 SVGAGI. The J segment lost 5 bases and the V segment lost 6 bases, leaving 6 bases of the junction unmatched. CDR3 length equals 14 residues. The CDR3: CASRLGQGRTEAFF. CDR3 DNA: TGTGCCAGCAGGTTGGGACAGGGGAGGACTGAAGCTTTCTTT.

This chain connects TRBV6-5 to TRBJ1-1, with TRBD1 as a possible D gene (5 bases). CDR1 and CDR2 (germline): MNHEY, SVGAGI. V shed 5 bases and J shed 8 bases, with 12 bases lying between them. CDR3 length: 12 residues. This chain's CDR3 is CASSHRTSEAFF. CDR3 sequence (DNA): TGTGCCAGCAGTCATCGGACATCCGAAGCTTTCTTT.

CDR3 DNA: TGCAGCGTTGATGACAGTTCCTCTGGAAACACCATATATTTT. It yields the protein CSVDDSSSGNTIYF. The chain carries TRBV29-1 and TRBJ1-3; tentatively, D is TRBD1 (5 bases). The length of the CDR3 is 14 residues. Germline V gene lookup returns CDR1 SQVTM and CDR2 ANQGSEA. V was pared by 3 bases and J by 0 bases, with 9 bases between.

The rearrangement joins TRBV6-2 or TRBV6-3 to TRBJ1-5, with D possibly matching TRBD1 (5 bases). V lost 4 bases to trimming and J lost 4 bases, with 14 bases between them. This CDR3 spans 15 amino acids. CDR1 is MNHEY, CDR2 SVGEGT, per germline. The CDR3 spells CASSLKTVGNQPQHF. CDR3 nucleotide sequence: TGTGCCAGCAGTTTGAAGACAGTCGGGAATCAGCCCCAGCATTTT.

This rearrangement joins TRBV11-1 to TRBJ1-3; TRBD1 matches at 7 bases. The CDR3 spans 15 residues. The V and J ends lost 4 bases and 2 bases, in that order; junction bases with no gene match: 5. Germline lookup yields CDR1 SGHAT and CDR2 FQDESV (reference sequence). Here the CDR3 reads CASSWEQGTGNTIYF. The CDR3 DNA reads as TGTGCCAGCAGCTGGGAACAGGGGACTGGAAACACCATATATTTT.

CDR3 nucleotides: TGTGCCAGTAGTATGGCAGGGTACATCAATCAGCCCCAGCATTTT. This codes for CASSMAGYINQPQHF. This chain links TRBV19 with TRBJ1-5, with D perhaps matching TRBD1 (5 bases). There are 15 residues in the CDR3. Germline lookup yields CDR1 LNHDA and CDR2 SQIVND (reference sequence). V shed 3 bases and J shed 3 bases, with 12 bases lying between them.

The rearrangement joins TRBV25-1 to TRBJ1-2; tentatively, D is TRBD1 (5 bases). The germline CDR1 and CDR2 sequences are MGHDK and SYGVNS. V shed 4 bases and J shed 8 bases, with 17 bases lying between them. The CDR3 spans 14 residues. The CDR3 region is CASSARRGGGGYTF. Here the CDR3 DNA reads TGTGCCAGCAGTGCTCGACGCGGGGGAGGCGGCTACACCTTC.

The V call is TRBV5-1, the J call TRBJ1-1; D remains unclear. The V and J ends lost 0 bases and 8 bases respectively, with 8 bases between them. Germline V lookup: CDR1 SGHRS, CDR2 YFSETQ. The CDR3 loop spans 12 amino acids. The CDR3 protein is CASSLAGLEAFF. In DNA form, the CDR3 reads TGCGCCAGCAGCTTGGCCGGGTTAGAAGCTTTCTTT.

The chain is built from TRBV18 and TRBJ1-1, with D maybe TRBD1 (5 bases). CDR3 length equals 14 residues. The germline gives CDR1 KGHSH, CDR2 LQKENI. Trimming shortened V by 5 bases and J by 2 bases, and 12 bases separated the two germline ends. Here the CDR3 DNA reads TGTGCCAGCTCAGCGTCAGGGATAAACACTGAAGCTTTCTTT. Translating it yields CASSASGINTEAFF.

The CDR3 nucleotides are TGCGCCAGCGCTATGGACACTGAAGCTTTCTTT. It specifies CASAMDTEAFF. This chain uses TRBV4-1 with TRBJ1-1; the D is unclear. V was shortened by 8 bases and J by 3 bases, with 7 bases between the two germline ends. Germline V gene lookup returns CDR1 MGHRA and CDR2 YSYEKL. The CDR3 covers 11 residues.

The rearrangement joins TRBV13 to TRBJ2-1, with 12 bases lining up with TRBD2. After removal of 7 bases from V and 9 bases from J, the junction contained 10 bases not matched to a gene. This CDR3 is built from 15 residues. From germline, CDR1 is PRHDT and CDR2 FYEKMQ (reference sequence). In DNA, the CDR3 is TGTGCCAGCACCCATACTAGCGGGGGGCCGGTTGAGCAGTTCTTC. Amino acids: CASTHTSGGPVEQFF.

The chain has TRBV3-1 (or the pseudogene TRBV3-2) and TRBJ1-6; 7 bases are shared with TRBD1. The CDR3 sequence is 14 residues long. Germline loops: CDR1 LGHDT, CDR2 YNNKEL (reference sequence). With V trimmed by 4 bases and J by 6 bases, 3 bases remained unmatched. The CDR3: CASSRQGSNSPLHF. CDR3 sequence (DNA): TGTGCCAGCAGCCGACAGGGATCTAATTCACCCCTCCACTTT.

This rearrangement joins TRBV4-1 to TRBJ2-7, with TRBD1 matching 9 bases. Germline V gene lookup returns CDR1 MGHRA and CDR2 YSYEKL. V was pared by 3 bases and J by 2 bases, with 20 bases of the junction left unmatched. CDR3 length: 20 residues. CDR3 loop: CASSQRLDRGSVDSAYEQYF. As DNA, the CDR3 is TGCGCCAGCAGCCAGAGATTAGACAGGGGGTCAGTAGATTCTGCCTACGAGCAGTACTTC.

The chain recombines TRBV19 with TRBJ2-4; 8 nucleotides align to TRBD1. This CDR3 has 14 residues. The germline V gene has CDR1 LNHDA and CDR2 SQIVND (reference sequence). J was trimmed by 8 bases and V by 5 bases; bases with no gene match: 8. The CDR3 nucleotides are TGTGCCAGTAGTCCCCGGACAGGGACGGACATTCAGTACTTC. Residues: CASSPRTGTDIQYF.

The rearrangement links TRBV9 to TRBJ1-1, with 12 bases lining up with TRBD1. This CDR3 comprises 17 residues. V was clipped by 4 bases and J by 1 base; unmatched bases: 8. Per the germline V gene, CDR1 is SGDLS and CDR2 is YYNGEE. CDR3 sequence: CASSPSGQGAQNTEAFF. In DNA, the CDR3 is TGTGCCAGCAGCCCATCGGGACAGGGGGCGCAGAACACTGAAGCTTTCTTT.

This rearrangement joins TRBV19 to TRBJ1-6; no definite D call. The germline V gene encodes CDR1 LNHDA and CDR2 SQIVND (reference sequence). V lost 7 bases, J lost 0 bases, and 7 bases lay in between. The CDR3 is 14 residues long. This CDR3 reads CASTGSSYNSPLHF. CDR3 coding DNA: TGTGCCAGTACAGGATCCTCCTATAATTCACCCCTCCACTTT.

The chain couples TRBV6-5 to TRBJ2-6, with TRBD2 as a possible D gene (5 bases). The CDR3 sequence is 14 residues long. Trimming shortened V by 6 bases and J by 2 bases, and 8 bases separated the two germline ends. Germline CDR1 and CDR2: MNHEY and SVGAGI. The CDR3 region is CASRQAAGANVLTF. The CDR3 DNA reads as TGTGCCAGCAGACAAGCGGCTGGGGCCAACGTCCTGACTTTC.

The chain couples TRBV5-4 to TRBJ2-5; TRBD1 matches 7 bases. Trimming cost V 2 bases and J 9 bases; bases outside gene matches: 10. The CDR3 covers 14 residues. Germline loops: CDR1 SGHNT, CDR2 YYREEE (reference sequence). CDR3 sequence (DNA): TGTGCCAGCAGCTTCTCTACAGGGGACGGGGCCCAGTACTTC. Its translation is CASSFSTGDGAQYF.